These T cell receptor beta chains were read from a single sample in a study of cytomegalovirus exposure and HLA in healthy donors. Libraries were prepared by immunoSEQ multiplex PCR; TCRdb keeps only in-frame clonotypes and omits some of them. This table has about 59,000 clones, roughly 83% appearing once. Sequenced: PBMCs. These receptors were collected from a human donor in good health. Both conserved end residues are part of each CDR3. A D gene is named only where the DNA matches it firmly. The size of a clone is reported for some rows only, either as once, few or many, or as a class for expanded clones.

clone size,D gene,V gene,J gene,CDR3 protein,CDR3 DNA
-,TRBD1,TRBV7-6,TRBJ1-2,CASSTGQGFYGYTF,TGTGCCAGCAGCACGGGACAGGGGTTTTATGGCTACACCTTC
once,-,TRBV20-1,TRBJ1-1,CSARQNTEAFF,TGCAGTGCTAGACAGAACACTGAAGCTTTCTTT
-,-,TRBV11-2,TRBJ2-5,CASSLDGGEGSETQYF,TGTGCCAGCAGCTTAGATGGTGGAGAGGGCTCAGAGACCCAGTACTTC
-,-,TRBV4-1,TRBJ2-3,CASSQERGSADTQYF,TGCGCCAGCAGCCAAGAAAGGGGGTCAGCAGATACGCAGTATTTT
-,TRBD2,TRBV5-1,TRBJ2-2,CASSLGLAANTGELFF,TGCGCCAGCAGCTTGGGACTAGCCGCGAACACCGGGGAGCTGTTTTTT
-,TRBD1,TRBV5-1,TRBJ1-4,CASSFAGTGSTNEKLFF,TGCGCCAGCAGCTTCGCCGGGACAGGTTCAACTAATGAAAAACTGTTTTTT
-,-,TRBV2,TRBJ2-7,CASKRGSRDNSYEQYF,TGTGCCAGCAAACGGGGCAGCCGGGACAACTCCTACGAGCAGTACTTC
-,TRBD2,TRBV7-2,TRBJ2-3,CASSLAAAGDRTDTQYF,TGTGCCAGCAGCTTAGCGGCTGCGGGGGATCGTACAGATACGCAGTATTTT
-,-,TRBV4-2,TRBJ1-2,CASSQVQQYYGYTF,TGTGCCAGCAGCCAAGTGCAACAGTACTATGGCTACACCTTC
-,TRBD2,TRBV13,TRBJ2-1,CASSVVTSGKSDEQFF,TGTGCCAGCAGCGTTGTGACTAGCGGAAAAAGTGATGAGCAGTTCTTC
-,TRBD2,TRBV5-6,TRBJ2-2,CASSFGGGRTGELFF,TGTGCCAGCAGCTTCGGCGGGGGGCGTACCGGGGAGCTGTTTTTT
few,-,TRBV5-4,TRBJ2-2,CASSFYRGANTGELFF,TGTGCCAGCAGCTTTTATCGGGGTGCGAACACCGGGGAGCTGTTTTTT
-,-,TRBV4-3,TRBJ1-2,CASSQDFGAGAWKGYTF,TGCGCCAGCAGCCAAGATTTCGGAGCGGGGGCCTGGAAGGGCTACACCTTC
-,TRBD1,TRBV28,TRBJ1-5,CASSFRGLRQPQHF,TGTGCCAGCAGTTTCAGGGGGCTGAGGCAGCCCCAGCATTTT
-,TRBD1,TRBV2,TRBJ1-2,CASSEFGRGDGYTF,TGTGCCAGCAGTGAATTTGGCAGGGGGGATGGCTACACCTTC
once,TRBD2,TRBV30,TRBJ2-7,CAWNDGRRYEQYF,TGTGCCTGGAATGACGGGAGGCGCTACGAGCAGTACTTC
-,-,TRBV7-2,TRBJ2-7,CASTPSPYEQYF,TGTGCCAGCACCCCTAGTCCCTACGAGCAGTACTTC
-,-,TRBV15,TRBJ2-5,CATTEGVQETQYF,TGTGCCACCACAGAGGGGGTCCAAGAGACCCAGTACTTC
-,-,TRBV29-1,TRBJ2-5,CSVEGGFNVETQYF,TGCAGCGTTGAGGGGGGTTTTAATGTAGAGACCCAGTACTTC
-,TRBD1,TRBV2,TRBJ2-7,CASSEQGASSYEQYF,TGTGCCAGCAGTGAACAGGGGGCCAGTTCCTACGAGCAGTACTTC
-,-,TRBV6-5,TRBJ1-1,CASSSQPLRNTEAFF,TGTGCCAGCAGTTCCCAACCACTGAGGAACACTGAAGCTTTCTTT
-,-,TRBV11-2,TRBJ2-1,CASSPSQGTHNEQFF,TGTGCCAGCAGCCCTAGCCAAGGCACTCACAATGAGCAGTTCTTC
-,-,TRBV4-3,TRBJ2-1,CASSHKPFSSYNEQFF,TGCGCCAGCAGCCATAAGCCGTTTAGCTCCTACAATGAGCAGTTCTTC
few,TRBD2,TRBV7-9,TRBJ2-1,CASSQQSGAMVSYNEQFF,TGTGCCAGCAGCCAGCAGAGCGGGGCGATGGTCTCCTACAATGAGCAGTTCTTC
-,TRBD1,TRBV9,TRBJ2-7,CASSVTGQTDEQYF,TGTGCCAGCAGCGTTACGGGACAGACCGACGAGCAGTACTTC
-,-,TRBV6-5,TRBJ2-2,CASSWQVGTGELFF,TGTGCCAGCAGCTGGCAGGTTGGCACCGGGGAGCTGTTTTTT
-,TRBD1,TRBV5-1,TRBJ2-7,CASSLTGQGYEQYF,TGCGCCAGCAGCTTGACGGGACAGGGCTACGAGCAGTACTTC
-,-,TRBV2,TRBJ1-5,CASSAQGNQPQHF,TGTGCCAGCAGTGCTCAGGGGAACCAGCCCCAGCATTTT
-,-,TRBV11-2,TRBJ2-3,CASSRTTPGSTDTQYF,TGTGCCAGCAGCCGCACAACGCCGGGTTCCACAGATACGCAGTATTTT
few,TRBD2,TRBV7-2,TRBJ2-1,CASSLDGRAFNEQFF,TGTGCCAGCAGCTTAGACGGGAGGGCCTTCAATGAGCAGTTCTTC
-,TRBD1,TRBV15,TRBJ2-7,CATSRDGTGGAEQYF,TGTGCCACCAGCAGAGACGGGACAGGGGGCGCCGAGCAGTACTTC
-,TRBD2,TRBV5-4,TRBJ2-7,CASSLGLAGRSEQYF,TGTGCCAGCAGCTTGGGACTAGCGGGACGATCCGAGCAGTACTTC